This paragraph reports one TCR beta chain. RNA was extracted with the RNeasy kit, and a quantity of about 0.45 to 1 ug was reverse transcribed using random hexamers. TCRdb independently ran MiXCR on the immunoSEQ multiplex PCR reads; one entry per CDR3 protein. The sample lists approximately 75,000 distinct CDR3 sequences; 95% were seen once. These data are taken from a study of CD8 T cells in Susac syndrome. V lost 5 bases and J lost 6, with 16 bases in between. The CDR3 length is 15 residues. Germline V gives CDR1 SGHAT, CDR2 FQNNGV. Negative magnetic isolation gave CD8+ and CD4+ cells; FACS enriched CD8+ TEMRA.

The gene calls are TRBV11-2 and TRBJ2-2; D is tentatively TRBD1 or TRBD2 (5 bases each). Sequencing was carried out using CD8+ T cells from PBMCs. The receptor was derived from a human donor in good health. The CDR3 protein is CASSTRDLGPGELFF. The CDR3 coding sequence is TGTGCCAGCAGCACCCGGGACCTAGGACCCGGGGAGCTGTTTTTT.